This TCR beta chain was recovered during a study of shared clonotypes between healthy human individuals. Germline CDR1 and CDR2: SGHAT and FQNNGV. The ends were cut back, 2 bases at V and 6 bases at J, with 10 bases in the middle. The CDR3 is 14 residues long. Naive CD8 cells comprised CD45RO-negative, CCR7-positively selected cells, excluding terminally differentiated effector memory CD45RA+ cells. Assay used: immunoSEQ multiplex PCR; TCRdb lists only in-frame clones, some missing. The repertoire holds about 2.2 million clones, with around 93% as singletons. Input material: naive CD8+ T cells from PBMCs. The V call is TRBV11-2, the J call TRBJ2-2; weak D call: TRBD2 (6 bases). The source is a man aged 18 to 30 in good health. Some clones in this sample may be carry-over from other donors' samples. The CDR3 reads CASSLTGAAGELFF. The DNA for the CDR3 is TGTGCCAGCAGCTTAACGGGAGCGGCCGGGGAGCTGTTTTTT.